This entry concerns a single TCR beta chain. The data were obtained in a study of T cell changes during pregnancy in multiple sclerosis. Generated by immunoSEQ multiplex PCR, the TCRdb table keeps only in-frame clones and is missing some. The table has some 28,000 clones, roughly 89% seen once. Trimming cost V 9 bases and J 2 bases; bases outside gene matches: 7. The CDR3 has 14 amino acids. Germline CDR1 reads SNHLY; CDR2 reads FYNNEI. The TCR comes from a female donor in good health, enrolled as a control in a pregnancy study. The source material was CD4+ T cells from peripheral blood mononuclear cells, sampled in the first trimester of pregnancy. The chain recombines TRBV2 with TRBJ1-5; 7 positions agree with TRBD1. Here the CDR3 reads CASLEGAGNQPQHF. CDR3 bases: TGTGCCAGTTTGGAGGGGGCTGGCAATCAGCCCCAGCATTTT.